This TCR beta chain was sequenced in a study of T cell changes during pregnancy in multiple sclerosis. TCRdb keeps only in-frame clones here, not all; method: immunoSEQ multiplex PCR. The sample has 80,000 to 95,000 clones; 90% to 95% are singletons. The sequence was obtained from a female donor in good health, enrolled as a control in a pregnancy study. The sample here was peripheral blood, taken in the third trimester of pregnancy.

In DNA form, the CDR3 reads TGTGCCAGCAGTTCTCGGACAGGGGGCGCGGTAGAGACCCAGTACTTC. Amino acid sequence: CASSSRTGGAVETQYF. The genes are TRBV28 and TRBJ2-5, with TRBD1 identical over 11 bases. The CDR3 length is 16 residues. V lost 4 bases to trimming and J lost 4 bases; unmatched junction nucleotides: 8. Germline V gives CDR1 MDHEN, CDR2 SYDVKM.